This paragraph covers one T cell receptor beta chain sequence. This sample is part of a study of T cell changes during pregnancy in multiple sclerosis. The CDR3 covers 18 residues. With V trimmed by 4 bases and J by 4 bases, 8 bases remained unmatched. Germline CDR1 SNHLY, CDR2 FYNNEI. Sequencing was performed with immunoSEQ multiplex PCR; in TCRdb, only in-frame clones are kept and a portion is missing. The sample yields roughly 47,000 clones, around 91% seen once. The V call is TRBV2, the J call TRBJ2-1, with 15 positions matching TRBD2. Sequenced material: CD8+ T cells from peripheral blood mononuclear cells, taken in the second trimester of pregnancy. This TCR was sampled from a female donor with multiple sclerosis, enrolled in a pregnancy study. CDR3 DNA: TGTGCCAGCAGTGTAATAGAGGGACTAGCGGGGGGATACAATGAGCAGTTCTTC. This sequence encodes CASSVIEGLAGGYNEQFF.